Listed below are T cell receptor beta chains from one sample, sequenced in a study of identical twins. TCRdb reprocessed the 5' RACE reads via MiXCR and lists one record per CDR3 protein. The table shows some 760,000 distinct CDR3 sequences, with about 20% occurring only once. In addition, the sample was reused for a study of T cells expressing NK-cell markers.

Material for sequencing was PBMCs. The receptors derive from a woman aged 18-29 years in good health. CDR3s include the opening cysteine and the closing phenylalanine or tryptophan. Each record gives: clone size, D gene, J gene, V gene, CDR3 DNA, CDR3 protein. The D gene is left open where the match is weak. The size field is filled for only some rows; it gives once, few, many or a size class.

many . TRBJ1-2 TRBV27 TGTGCCAGCGGCAGGGACTATGGCTACACCTTC CASGRDYGYTF
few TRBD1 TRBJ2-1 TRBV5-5 TGTGCCAGCAGCTCCGGACAGGGGAGGTACAATGAGCAGTTCTTC CASSSGQGRYNEQFF
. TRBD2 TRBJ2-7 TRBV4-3 TGCGCCAGCAGCCAAGGGACTAGCGGTCCGCGCGAGCAGTACTTC CASSQGTSGPREQYF
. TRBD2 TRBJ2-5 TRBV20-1 TGCAGTGCGAATCTGCGGGGGGCGGAGACCCAGTACTTC CSANLRGAETQYF
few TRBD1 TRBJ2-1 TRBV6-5 TGTGCCAGCAGTTACGGGTTTGTGGGGACAGACTACAATGAGCAGTTCTTC CASSYGFVGTDYNEQFF
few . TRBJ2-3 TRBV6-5 TGTGCCAGCAGTCCGGACGGAGATACGCAGTATTTT CASSPDGDTQYF
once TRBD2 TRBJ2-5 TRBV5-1 TGCGCCAGCAGCGTACGCACCGGACTAGCGGGGCTAGAGACCCAGTACTTC CASSVRTGLAGLETQYF
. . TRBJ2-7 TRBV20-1 TGCAGTGCCAACAAACCTCATATGTCACCCTACGAGCAGTACTTC CSANKPHMSPYEQYF
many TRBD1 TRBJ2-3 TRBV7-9 TGTGCCAGCAGCTTAGGACAGGGGCCAGATACGCAGTATTTT CASSLGQGPDTQYF
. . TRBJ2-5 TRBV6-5 TGTGCCAGCAGTTACGAGGGGAGAGGAGAGACCCAGTACTTC CASSYEGRGETQYF
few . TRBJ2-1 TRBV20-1 TGCAGTGCTCAGGGTGAAACAACCCAGTTCTTC CSAQGETTQFF
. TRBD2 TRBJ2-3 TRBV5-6 TGTGCCAGCAGCTTGACGGGCGGGGGGTACACAGATACGCAGTATTTT CASSLTGGGYTDTQYF
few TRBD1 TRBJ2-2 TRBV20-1 TGCAGTGCTAGAGATCCGACTAAAGGGACAGGAGAGGCCGGGGAGCTGTTTTTT CSARDPTKGTGEAGELFF
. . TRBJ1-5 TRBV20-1 TGCAGTGCTGGGGGGGGAGTGCAGCCCCAGCATTTT CSAGGGVQPQHF
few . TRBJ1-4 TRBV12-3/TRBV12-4 TGTGCCAGCAGTTTTGGCCTGGGCCGTAATGAAAAACTGTTTTTT CASSFGLGRNEKLFF
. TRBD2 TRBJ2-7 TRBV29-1 TGCAGCGCATGGGAACCGGGACTAGCGGGTAACGAGCAGTACTTC CSAWEPGLAGNEQYF
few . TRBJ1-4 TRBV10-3 TGTGCCATCAGAGGGCAGGGCGAAGAAAAACTGTTTTTT CAIRGQGEEKLFF
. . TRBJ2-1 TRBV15 TGTGCCACCAGCAGAGAGTTGGGAGGTCGGTACAATGAGCAGTTCTTC CATSRELGGRYNEQFF
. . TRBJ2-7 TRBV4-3 TGCGCCAGCAGCCCTATCATAGGCTACGAGCAGTACTTC CASSPIIGYEQYF
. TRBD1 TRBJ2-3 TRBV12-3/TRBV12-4 TGTGCCAGCAGTTTAGGGATCAGGGGGCTGGCAGATACGCAGTATTTT CASSLGIRGLADTQYF
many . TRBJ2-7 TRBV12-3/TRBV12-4 TGTGCCAGCAGCTCTCCGGGGGAGCAGTACTTC CASSSPGEQYF
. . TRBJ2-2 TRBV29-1 TGCAGCGTTGAAGATCCTGAACGATTGAACACCGGGGAGCTGTTTTTT CSVEDPERLNTGELFF